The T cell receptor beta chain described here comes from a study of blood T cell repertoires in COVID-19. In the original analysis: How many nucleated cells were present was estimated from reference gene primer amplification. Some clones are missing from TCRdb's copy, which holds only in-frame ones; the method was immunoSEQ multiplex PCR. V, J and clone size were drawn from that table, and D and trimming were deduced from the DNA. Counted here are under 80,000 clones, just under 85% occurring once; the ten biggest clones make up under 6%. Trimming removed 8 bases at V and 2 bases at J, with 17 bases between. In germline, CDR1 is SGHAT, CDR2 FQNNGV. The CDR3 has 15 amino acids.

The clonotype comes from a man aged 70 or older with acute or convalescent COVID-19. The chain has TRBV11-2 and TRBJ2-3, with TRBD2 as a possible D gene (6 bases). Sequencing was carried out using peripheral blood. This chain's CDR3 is CASSRTTLHTDTQYF. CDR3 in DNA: TGTGCCAGCTCTCGGACTACTCTACACACAGATACGCAGTATTTT. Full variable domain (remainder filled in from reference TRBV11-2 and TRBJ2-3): EAGVAQSPRYKIIEKRQSVAFWCNPISGHATLYWYQQILGQGPKLLIQFQNNGVVDDSQLPKDRFSAERLKGVDSTLKIQPAKLEDSAVYLCASSRTTLHTDTQYFGPGTRLTVL.